This TCR beta chain was captured in a study of cytomegalovirus exposure and HLA in healthy donors. This CDR3 comprises 13 residues. Germline V lookup: CDR1 SGHVS, CDR2 FQNEAQ. Trimming cost V 5 bases and J 1 base, with 9 bases left between them. Though nominally healthy at sampling, donors likely had unrecorded immune exposures. Researchers ran the PCR with 60 Vbeta and 13 Jbeta primers. Assay: immunoSEQ multiplex PCR; the TCRdb copy retains only in-frame clones and omits some. The table records tens of thousands of clones, just over 70% of them present only once. Sample: PBMCs. The chain carries TRBV7-8 and TRBJ2-7; possible D gene TRBD2, 6 bases. This TCR came from a man aged 55 to 70 in good health and CMV-seropositive. The CDR3 DNA follows: TGTGCCAGCAGCCCCGCGGGGTCCTACGAGCAGTACTTC. Its translation: CASSPAGSYEQYF. The entire variable domain, with the rest obtained from reference TRBV7-8 and TRBJ2-7, is as follows: GAGVSQSPRYKVAKRGQDVALRCDPISGHVSLFWYQQALGQGPEFLTYFQNEAQLDKSGLPSDRFFAERPEGSVSTLKIQRTQQEDSAVYLCASSPAGSYEQYFGPGTRLTVT.